A single sample gave rise to the 10 T cell receptor beta chains below, sequenced in a study of T cells expressing NK-cell markers. For each CDR3 protein, TCRdb gives one entry from its re-call of the 5' RACE reads, without DNA. This sample lists around 550,000 distinct CDR3 sequences; its ten largest clones have less than 4.5%. Sequencing used blood T cells: a sorted CD56 or NKG2C T cell subset, CD4+ or CD8+ T cells, or bulk PBMC T cells (not recorded which). The receptor source for this set is a man younger than 35 in good health.

The CDR3 region is CATSRGVLGPRDQPQHF. The rearrangement links TRBV15 to TRBJ1-5. The CDR3 is 17 amino acids. The germline V gene encodes CDR1 LNHNV and CDR2 YYDKDF (reference sequence).

The rearrangement links TRBV21-1 to TRBJ2-1; without DNA, the TCRdb call of TRBD1 cannot be checked. TRBV21-1 is labeled a pseudogene. The CDR3 extends over 15 amino acids. CDR3: CASSTGRVEYNEQFF.

This chain's CDR3 is CASSQDIGDTDTQYF. The V call is TRBV4-3, the J call TRBJ2-3; there is no DNA to check the TCRdb D call of TRBD1. The CDR3 is 15 amino acids. The germline V gene encodes CDR1 LGHNA and CDR2 YSLEER.

The rearrangement links TRBV10-3 to TRBJ2-7; with no DNA, the TCRdb D assignment of TRBD1 cannot be verified. CDR1 is ENHRY and CDR2 is SYGVKD in the germline V gene. The CDR3 is 14 amino acids. CDR3 in amino acids: CAISDPGTRYEQYF.

The rearrangement joins TRBV29-1 to TRBJ2-7; the D gene TCRdb calls, TRBD1, cannot be checked with no DNA. CDR3 length: 13 residues. The germline CDR1 and CDR2 sequences are SQVTM and ANQGSEA. The CDR3 region is CSGTGQGSYEQYF.

Here the CDR3 reads CASSQEWGQEQFF. V and J are TRBV14 and TRBJ2-1; TCRdb's D call of TRBD1 is untestable without DNA. Germline lookup yields CDR1 SGHDN and CDR2 FVKESK. The CDR3 runs 13 residues.

The J gene is TRBJ2-3, the V gene TRBV10-1; TCRdb's D call of TRBD2 is untestable without DNA. The CDR3 length is 14 residues. CDR1 WNHNN and CDR2 SYGVQD come from the germline V gene (reference sequence). The CDR3 here is CASATSGRTDTQYF.

The chain employs TRBV28 and TRBJ2-7; the TCRdb call, TRBD2, lacks DNA for checking. The CDR3 consists of 13 residues. Germline CDR1 and CDR2: MDHEN and SYDVKM. The CDR3 loop is CGTSGRISYEQYF. Based on the CDR3 plus reference TRBV28 and TRBJ2-7, the full variable domain is DVKVTQSSRYLVKRTGEKVFLECVQDMDHENMFWYRQDPGLGLRLIYFSYDVKMKEKGDIPEGYSVSREKKERFSLILESASTNQTSMYLCGTSGRISYEQYFGPGTRLTVT.

The chain carries TRBV12-3 or TRBV12-4 and TRBJ1-1; without DNA, the TCRdb call of TRBD1 cannot be checked. The CDR3 has 12 amino acids. CDR3 sequence: CASQRGYTEAFF.

This chain joins TRBV18 and TRBJ2-1; TCRdb reports TRBD1, a call that lacks DNA to check it against. Germline V gene lookup returns CDR1 KGHSH and CDR2 LQKENI. The CDR3 runs 20 residues. The CDR3 here is CASSPPRVGQGSLSYNEQFF.